Following are 21 T cell receptor beta chains from one sample sequenced in a study of beta chain features in type 1 diabetes. Overall study findings and caveats: Across all four CD4+ subsets, people with type 1 diabetes showed modestly shorter TCRB CDR3s.

These receptors' antigens are unknown. As every portion of the isolated RNA was reverse transcribed, the sequencing read expressed TCRB transcripts. Only in-frame clones appear in the TCRdb table, and some are missing; sequencing was by immunoSEQ multiplex PCR. The profile shows 500,000 to 850,000 clones, about 14% of them singletons. The sample consisted of naive CD4+ T cells from blood. The receptors here all came from a man aged 18-30 years with type 1 diabetes.

For this clone: The same CDR3 arises from other DNA sequences in this sample as well. The DNA for the CDR3 is TGTGCCAGCAGCGTTGGAGGACAAGAGACCCAGTACTTC. This sequence encodes CASSVGGQETQYF. V gene TRBV9 combines with J gene TRBJ2-5; the D gene is possibly TRBD2 (5 bases). This CDR3 region has 13 residues. V was cut by 2 bases and J by 2 bases, with 7 bases left in between. CDR1 is SGDLS and CDR2 is YYNGEE in the germline V gene.

This chain links TRBV7-9 with TRBJ1-5; D is perhaps TRBD1 (6 bases). V lost 5 bases and J 3 bases, leaving 17 bases between the germline ends. Germline lookup yields CDR1 SEHNR and CDR2 FQNEAQ (reference sequence). The CDR3 covers 16 residues. In DNA, the CDR3 is TGTGCCAGCAGCCCCCGGGGACAACCGGACAATCAGCCCCAGCATTTT. This translates into CASSPRGQPDNQPQHF.

The chain is built from TRBV5-1 and TRBJ1-1; D remains ambiguous. The germline gives CDR1 SGHRS, CDR2 YFSETQ. This CDR3 is built from 13 residues. V lost 0 bases and J 4 bases, leaving 7 bases between the germline ends. DNA of the CDR3: TGCGCCAGCAGCTTGGTACTGGGCACTGAAGCTTTCTTT. Translated, it gives CASSLVLGTEAFF.

The CDR3 is CATSRDPPGELFF. CDR3 in DNA: TGTGCCACCAGCAGAGATCCCCCCGGGGAGCTGTTTTTT. V and J are TRBV15 and TRBJ2-2; D is unclear. This CDR3 spans 13 amino acids. Trimming cost V 0 bases and J 6 bases, with 5 bases left between them. Per germline, CDR1 LNHNV and CDR2 YYDKDF (reference sequence). The whole variable domain, remainder taken from reference TRBV15 and TRBJ2-2, is DAMVIQNPRYQVTQFGKPVTLSCSQTLNHNVMYWYQQKSSQAPKLLFHYYDKDFNNEADTPDNFQSRRPNTSFCFLDIRSPGLGDTAMYLCATSRDPPGELFFGEGSRLTVL.

V usage is TRBV7-8 and J usage is TRBJ1-6, with D hard to call. This CDR3 is 14 amino acids long. The ends were cut back, 1 base at V and 8 bases at J, with 9 bases in the middle. Per the germline V gene, CDR1 is SGHVS and CDR2 is FQNEAQ. The CDR3 coding sequence is TGTGCCAGCAGCTTAGGAGTCCGGTATTCACCCCTCCACTTT. Amino acids: CASSLGVRYSPLHF.

The V and J genes are TRBV7-3 and TRBJ2-5; TRBD2 matches 9 bases. CDR1 is SGHTA and CDR2 is FQGTGA in the germline V gene. The CDR3 is 15 amino acids. Trimming removed 4 bases from V and 2 bases from J; junction bases left unmatched: 5. In nucleotides, the CDR3 is TGTGCCAGCAGCTCCTTAGCGGGGGCTCAAGAGACCCAGTACTTC. Protein: CASSSLAGAQETQYF. Combining the CDR3 with reference TRBV7-3 and TRBJ2-5 gives the whole variable domain GAGVSQTPSNKVTEKGKYVELRCDPISGHTALYWYRQSLGQGPEFLIYFQGTGAADDSGLPNDRFFAVRPEGSVSTLKIQRTERGDSAVYLCASSSLAGAQETQYFGPGTRLLVL.

The chain joins TRBV19 to TRBJ1-2; TRBD1 might be the D (5 bases). The CDR3 covers 16 residues. The V end lost 6 bases, the J end lost 5 bases, and 22 bases lay between the germline ends. Germline V gene data show CDR1 as LNHDA and CDR2 as SQIVND (reference sequence). CDR3 nucleotide sequence: TGTGCCAGTAGCCGAGGGACCAGCACTTCACCTTATGGCTACACCTTC. As protein: CASSRGTSTSPYGYTF.

This rearrangement joins TRBV15 to TRBJ2-5; TRBD1 matches 11 bases. V lost 6 bases to trimming and J lost 2 bases; unmatched junction nucleotides: 5. The germline gives CDR1 LNHNV, CDR2 YYDKDF (reference sequence). The CDR3 runs to 15 residues. The CDR3: CATSGRDRGQETQYF. CDR3 nucleotide sequence: TGTGCCACCAGTGGGAGGGACAGGGGGCAAGAGACCCAGTACTTC.

This clone was detected a few times. The chain combines TRBV29-1 with TRBJ1-3; D is unresolved. V lost 5 bases and J lost 0, with 11 bases in between. CDR3 length: 14 amino acids. CDR1 is SQVTM and CDR2 is ANQGSEA in the germline V gene. The CDR3, as DNA: TGCAGCGTTCTCACAGCCTTCTCTGGAAACACCATATATTTT. It yields the protein CSVLTAFSGNTIYF.

The J gene is TRBJ2-7, the V gene TRBV2; no reliable D call. CDR1 and CDR2 from the germline V gene are SNHLY and FYNNEI. There are 12 residues in the CDR3. The ends were cut back, 0 bases at V and 13 bases at J, with 13 bases in the middle. The chain's CDR3 is CASSEAPRSRYF. For the CDR3, the DNA is TGTGCCAGCAGTGAAGCGCCCAGGTCCCGTTACTTC.

V and J are TRBV15 and TRBJ2-7, with TRBD2 identical over 7 bases. V was pared by 8 bases and J by 5 bases, with 12 bases of the junction left unmatched. CDR1 LNHNV and CDR2 YYDKDF come from the germline V gene (reference sequence). This CDR3 is built from 14 residues. CDR3 in DNA: TGTGCCACCGCAACTAGCGTAACGCGGGACGAGCAGTACTTC. As protein: CATATSVTRDEQYF.

V is TRBV5-1 and J is TRBJ2-6, with TRBD1 matching 7 bases. The length of the CDR3 is 15 residues. J gave up 0 bases and V 4 bases, and 1 base lay outside the gene matches. The V gene's germline CDR1 is SGHRS and CDR2 YFSETQ. DNA for the CDR3: TGCGCCAGCAGCGGGACAGTCTCTGGGGCCAACGTCCTGACTTTC. It translates to CASSGTVSGANVLTF.

The genes are TRBV4-2 and TRBJ2-3, with D possibly being TRBD1 or TRBD2 (5 bases each). Germline loops: CDR1 LGHNA, CDR2 YNFKEQ. The V end was cut by 4 bases, the J end by 4 bases, with 9 bases between. This CDR3 contains 13 residues. CDR3 coding DNA: TGTGCCAGCAGCCGGGGACCGTCAGATACGCAGTATTTT. Its protein product is CASSRGPSDTQYF.

This clone was seen a few times. The chain employs TRBV10-3 and TRBJ2-7; TRBD1 might be the D (6 bases). The CDR3 has 14 amino acids. The ends were cut back, 4 bases at V and 0 bases at J, with 10 bases in the middle. Germline CDR1 reads ENHRY; CDR2 reads SYGVKD. The CDR3 loop reads CAISGPDSSYEQYF. The DNA for the CDR3 is TGTGCCATCAGTGGCCCGGACAGCTCCTACGAGCAGTACTTC.

This sequence joins TRBV7-2 and TRBJ1-1; D might be TRBD1 (5 bases). The CDR3 has 13 residues. The V end lost 5 bases, the J end lost 6 bases, and 13 bases lay between the germline ends. CDR1 SGHTA and CDR2 FQGNSA come from the germline V gene. CDR3 nucleotide sequence: TGTGCCAGCAGCCCTAGGGGCAGGGCTGAAGCTTTCTTT. Amino acids: CASSPRGRAEAFF.

This sequence joins TRBV18 and TRBJ1-2; D is unresolved. This CDR3 spans 12 amino acids. V lost 3 bases to trimming and J lost 10 bases, with 12 bases between them. Germline V gene sequence: CDR1 KGHSH, CDR2 LQKENI. The CDR3 region has the DNA TGTGCCAGCTCACCGACAACTGAGTACTACACCTTC. As protein: CASSPTTEYYTF.

This clone was observed a handful of times. This sequence joins TRBV5-6 and TRBJ2-3; the match to TRBD1 covers 7 bases. V shed 4 bases and J 4 bases; nucleotides not matched to a gene: 9. The CDR3 consists of 15 residues. The V gene's germline CDR1 is SGHDT and CDR2 YYEEEE. The CDR3 region is CASSPPRTGSDTQYF. CDR3 sequence (DNA): TGTGCCAGCAGCCCCCCCAGGACAGGATCAGATACGCAGTATTTT.

The chain combines TRBV10-3 with TRBJ2-1, with 16 bases that match TRBD2. The CDR3 runs to 16 residues. The V segment lost 7 bases and the J segment 1 base; nucleotides outside the gene matches: 1. Germline loops: CDR1 ENHRY, CDR2 SYGVKD. The CDR3 DNA follows: TGTGCCATCAAGGGACTAGCGGGAGGGTCCTACAATGAGCAGTTCTTC. It codes for CAIKGLAGGSYNEQFF.

This clone showed up just a few times. This specimen includes other DNA sequences encoding the same CDR3. V is TRBV7-2 and J is TRBJ2-3; D unresolved. This CDR3 comprises 12 residues. Germline CDR1 is SGHTA and CDR2 is FQGNSA. V lost 0 bases to trimming and J lost 3 bases, with 1 base between them. The CDR3 nucleotides read TGTGCCAGCAGCTTAGCGACAGATACGCAGTATTTT. This encodes CASSLATDTQYF.

The sample holds a few counts of this clone. This chain joins TRBV7-2 and TRBJ2-1; 9 bases agree with TRBD2. Germline lookup yields CDR1 SGHTA and CDR2 FQGNSA. CDR3 length equals 16 residues. The V segment lost 1 base and the J segment 4 bases; nucleotides outside the gene matches: 5. The CDR3 DNA sequence: TGTGCCAGCAGCTTAGGACTAGCGGCAGGATACAATGAGCAGTTCTTC. Protein sequence: CASSLGLAAGYNEQFF.

This clone turned up a few times. The chain employs TRBV7-3 and TRBJ2-3; no definite D call. V lost 0 bases and J 1 base, leaving 11 bases between the germline ends. Germline V gene lookup returns CDR1 SGHTA and CDR2 FQGTGA. The CDR3 runs 16 residues. The CDR3 here is CASSLTYAPGTDTQYF. The CDR3 DNA is TGTGCCAGCAGCTTAACGTATGCACCCGGCACAGATACGCAGTATTTT.